This T cell receptor beta chain appears in the sequencing data of a study of blood T cell repertoires in COVID-19. Study at large: Samples taken during acute and convalescent COVID-19 were collected in the United States, Italy and Spain.

Per the original data handling: By means of reference gene primer amplification, nucleated cell counts were estimated. TCRdb's table, derived via immunoSEQ multiplex PCR, lists solely in-frame clones and lacks some. D and trimming come from the DNA, and the V and J calls and clone size come from that table. The sample lists roughly 250,000 clones, roughly 90% occurring once. Those enrolled, adults aged about 18 to 89 years, came from around 25 US areas. Cohort 3 donors were reported recovered after two negative PCRs, clearance, or symptom resolution. The sequenced sample consisted of PBMCs or T cells enriched from blood (not recorded which). This sequence originates from a woman aged 50 to 60 who had recovered from COVID-19.

As DNA, the CDR3 is TGTGCCACCAGCAGCGGACTAATGGGAAACACCATATATTTT. This sequence encodes CATSSGLMGNTIYF. The chain has TRBV15 and TRBJ1-3; unclear D gene. Trimming took off 3 bases at V and 4 bases at J, with 10 bases between the two ends. Germline CDR1 is LNHNV and CDR2 is YYDKDF (reference sequence). The CDR3 spans 14 residues.